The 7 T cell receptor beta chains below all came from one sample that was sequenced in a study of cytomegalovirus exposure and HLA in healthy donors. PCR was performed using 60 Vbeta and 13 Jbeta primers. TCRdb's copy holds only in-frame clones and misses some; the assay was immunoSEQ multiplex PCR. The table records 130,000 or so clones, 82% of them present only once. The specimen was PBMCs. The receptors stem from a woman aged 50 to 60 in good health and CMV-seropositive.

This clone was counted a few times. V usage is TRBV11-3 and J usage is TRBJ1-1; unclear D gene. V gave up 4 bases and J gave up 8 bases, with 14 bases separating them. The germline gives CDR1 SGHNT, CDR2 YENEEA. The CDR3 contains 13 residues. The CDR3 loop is CASSSEGRQEAFF. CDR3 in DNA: TGTGCCAGCAGCTCCGAAGGGAGGCAGGAAGCTTTCTTT.

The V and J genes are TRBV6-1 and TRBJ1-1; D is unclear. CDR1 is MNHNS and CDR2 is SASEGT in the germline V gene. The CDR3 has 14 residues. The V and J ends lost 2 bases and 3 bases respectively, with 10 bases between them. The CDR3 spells CASSERTRDTEAFF. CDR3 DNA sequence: TGTGCCAGCAGTGAAAGGACTCGGGACACTGAAGCTTTCTTT.

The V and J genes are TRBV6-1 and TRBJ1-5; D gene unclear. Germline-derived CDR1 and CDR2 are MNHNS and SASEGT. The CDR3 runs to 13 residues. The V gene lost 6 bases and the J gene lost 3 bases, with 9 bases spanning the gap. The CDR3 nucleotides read TGTGCCAGCAGGCCCGGGAACAATCAGCCCCAGCATTTT. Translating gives CASRPGNNQPQHF.

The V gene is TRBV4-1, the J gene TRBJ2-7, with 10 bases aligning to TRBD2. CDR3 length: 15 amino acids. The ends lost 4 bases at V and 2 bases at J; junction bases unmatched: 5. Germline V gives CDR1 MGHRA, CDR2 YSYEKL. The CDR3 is CASSLGLAEPYEQYF. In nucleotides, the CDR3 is TGCGCCAGCAGCCTCGGACTAGCGGAACCCTACGAGCAGTACTTC.

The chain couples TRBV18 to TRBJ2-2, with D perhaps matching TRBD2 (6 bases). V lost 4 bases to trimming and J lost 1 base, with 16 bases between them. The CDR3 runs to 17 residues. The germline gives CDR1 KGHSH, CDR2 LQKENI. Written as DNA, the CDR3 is TGTGCCAGCTCACTGACCGACGGGAGCGGGAACACCGGGGAGCTGTTTTTT. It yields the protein CASSLTDGSGNTGELFF.

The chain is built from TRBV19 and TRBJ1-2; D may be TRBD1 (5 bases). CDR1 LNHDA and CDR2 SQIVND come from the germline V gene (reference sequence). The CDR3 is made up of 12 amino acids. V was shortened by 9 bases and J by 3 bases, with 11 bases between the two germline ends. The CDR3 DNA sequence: TGTGCCAGCATACAGGAGCACTATGGCTACACCTTC. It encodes CASIQEHYGYTF.

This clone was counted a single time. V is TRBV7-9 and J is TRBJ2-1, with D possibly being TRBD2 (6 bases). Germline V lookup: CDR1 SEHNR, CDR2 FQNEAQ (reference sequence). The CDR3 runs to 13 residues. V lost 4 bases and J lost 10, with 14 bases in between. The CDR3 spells CASSSMRDSEQFF. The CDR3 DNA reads TGTGCCAGCAGCTCCATGCGGGATAGCGAGCAGTTCTTC.